The rows below give T cell receptor beta chains drawn from one sample of a study of cytomegalovirus exposure and HLA in healthy donors. Method: immunoSEQ multiplex PCR; TCRdb's copy keeps in-frame clones and lacks some. The sample has about 160,000 clones; 84% are singletons. Input material: PBMCs. These receptor sequences come from a young man in good health and CMV-seronegative. The CDR3 runs from the conserved cysteine through the conserved F or W. D genes are given only for firm matches. A row's size may be missing; if present it is once, few, many or a size class.

DNA	CDR3	size	V	J	D
TGTTCCAGCAGCTTCCGGGACAGCGCAACTAATGAAAAACTGTTTTTT	CSSSFRDSATNEKLFF	-	TRBV7-9	TRBJ1-4	TRBD1
TGTGCCAGTACCAAAGGCGGGACTCGCTCCTACAATGAGCAGTTCTTC	CASTKGGTRSYNEQFF	-	TRBV19	TRBJ2-1	-
TGCGCCAGCAGCTACAATCTGGTCGCTCACACTGAAGCTTTCTTT	CASSYNLVAHTEAFF	few	TRBV4-1	TRBJ1-1	-
TGTGCCAGCAGCCAGGGACTAGCCGTGCGAGAGACCCAGTACTTC	CASSQGLAVRETQYF	-	TRBV28	TRBJ2-5	TRBD2
TGTGCCAGCACCCGGAGGGGTTTAGCCTACGAGCAGTACTTC	CASTRRGLAYEQYF	-	TRBV28	TRBJ2-7	-
TGTGCCAGCAGCTTAGGGGCAGGGGCCTACGAGCAGTACTTC	CASSLGAGAYEQYF	once	TRBV7-2	TRBJ2-7	-
TGTGCCAGCAGACCGGGACAGGGGGGCGAGCAGTACTTC	CASRPGQGGEQYF	-	TRBV28	TRBJ2-7	TRBD1
TGTGCCAGCACCCTACAAGCGGGTGGCTCCTACAATGAGCAGTTCTTC	CASTLQAGGSYNEQFF	-	TRBV11-2	TRBJ2-1	-
TGTGCCAGCTCACCCCAGGGGAATCAGCCCCAGCATTTT	CASSPQGNQPQHF	-	TRBV18	TRBJ1-5	-
TGCAGCGTGGGGGGACAGGGCTACGAGCAGTACTTC	CSVGGQGYEQYF	-	TRBV29-1	TRBJ2-7	TRBD1
TGTGCCATCACGGCTGGGGCAGGGGGGTCCTACAATGAGCAGTTCTTC	CAITAGAGGSYNEQFF	-	TRBV10-3	TRBJ2-1	-
TGTGCCAGCAGTTTAGGGGGGAACTCCTACGAGCAGTACTTC	CASSLGGNSYEQYF	-	TRBV27	TRBJ2-7	-
TGTGCCAGCACCACCGGACTAGCGGGGCCCTTGGACGAGCAGTACTTC	CASTTGLAGPLDEQYF	-	TRBV5-5	TRBJ2-7	TRBD2
TGCGCCAGCAGCAAGGGACTTGAGCAGTACTTC	CASSKGLEQYF	once	TRBV5-1	TRBJ2-7	-
TGTGCCAGCAGTGAAGCGCTTCTAGCGGGACGCTACAATGAGCAGTTCTTC	CASSEALLAGRYNEQFF	once	TRBV2	TRBJ2-1	TRBD2
TGTGCCAGCAGTGTGAGCAGGGGGACATCCTCCTACAATGAGCAGTTCTTC	CASSVSRGTSSYNEQFF	once	TRBV6-1	TRBJ2-1	TRBD1
TGTGCCAGCAGTGAAGCCTCCTATACGCAGTATTTT	CASSEASYTQYF	-	TRBV2	TRBJ2-3	-
TGTGCCAGCAGTTTATCGGGGCAGGGCCTATACGAGCAGTACTTC	CASSLSGQGLYEQYF	-	TRBV27	TRBJ2-7	-
TGCGCCAGCAGCCAGCCAACCTTGGGGCCGGCAGCTAACTATGGCTACACCTTC	CASSQPTLGPAANYGYTF	-	TRBV4-1	TRBJ1-2	-
TGTGCCAGCAGTTTAAGTCTGGGGGCGAACGAGCAGTACTTC	CASSLSLGANEQYF	-	TRBV27	TRBJ2-7	-
TGTGCCAGTGTTGTCGGGACAGGCTTGGCAAATCAGCCCCAGCATTTT	CASVVGTGLANQPQHF	-	TRBV19	TRBJ1-5	TRBD1
TGTGCCAGCAGTGAATGGGCAGTAGGGGACACCATATATTTT	CASSEWAVGDTIYF	few	TRBV2	TRBJ1-3	-
TGTGCCAGTAGTCATCGGGACAACCAAGAGACCCAGTACTTC	CASSHRDNQETQYF	-	TRBV19	TRBJ2-5	-
TGTGCCAGCAGTGAACGGGACAGGGATCAGTACTTC	CASSERDRDQYF	-	TRBV2	TRBJ2-7	TRBD1
TGTGCCACCACCGGGACTAGCGCATACAATGAGCAGTTCTTC	CATTGTSAYNEQFF	few	TRBV28	TRBJ2-1	TRBD2
TGTGCCAGCAGCTTACTGGAGGGGTCCCACTATGGCTACACCTTC	CASSLLEGSHYGYTF	-	TRBV7-9	TRBJ1-2	-
TGTGCCAGCAGCCCCGGACTAGCGGGGATCTACGAGCAGTACTTC	CASSPGLAGIYEQYF	-	TRBV9	TRBJ2-7	TRBD2
TGTGCCAGCAGGCGGGCAGTGGGGGGCTCCTACGAGCAGTACTTC	CASRRAVGGSYEQYF	-	TRBV28	TRBJ2-7	-
TGTGCCAGCAGTTACTCGGGCGGGAGACGGAACATTCAGTACTTC	CASSYSGGRRNIQYF	-	TRBV6-5	TRBJ2-4	TRBD2
TGTGCCAGCAGGCAGGGGACCTCCTACGAGCAGTACTTC	CASRQGTSYEQYF	-	TRBV6-5	TRBJ2-7	-
TGTGCCAGTAGTATTGGTGGGGCTTCCTACGAGCAGTACTTC	CASSIGGASYEQYF	once	TRBV19	TRBJ2-7	-
TGTGCCAGCAGCTTAGCGCCTAGCGACTACGAGCAGTACTTC	CASSLAPSDYEQYF	-	TRBV7-8	TRBJ2-7	-
TGTGCCAGCAGCTTGGCCACAATGGCCTCCTACGAGCAGTACTTC	CASSLATMASYEQYF	-	TRBV5-6	TRBJ2-7	-
TGTGCCAGCAGTCCGGACAGGGGGAATGAAAAACTGTTTTTT	CASSPDRGNEKLFF	-	TRBV5-6	TRBJ1-4	TRBD1
TGTGCCAGCAGCTTAAACTCGAACACCGGGGAGCTGTTTTTT	CASSLNSNTGELFF	-	TRBV7-3	TRBJ2-2	-
TGTACCATCAGTGCCGAGACAGGCAGAACTATGGGCTACACCTTC	CTISAETGRTMGYTF	-	TRBV10-3	TRBJ1-2	-
TGCAGCGTCATGACAGGGGCGTATGGCTACACCTTC	CSVMTGAYGYTF	-	TRBV29-1	TRBJ1-2	TRBD1
TGCGCCAGCAGCTTGCTTCTGCAGGGGGCTCAGGGTGAGCAGTTCTTC	CASSLLLQGAQGEQFF	-	TRBV5-1	TRBJ2-1	TRBD1
TGTGCCAGCAGCCAAGAGGGACAGGTCTACGAGCAGTACTTC	CASSQEGQVYEQYF	-	TRBV14	TRBJ2-7	TRBD1
TGTGCCAGCAGCAAAGGTAACAAAAGCACAGATACGCAGTATTTT	CASSKGNKSTDTQYF	once	TRBV21-1	TRBJ2-3	-
TGTGCCAGCAGTCGACTAGCGGGGGGTGCCGATACGCAGTATTTT	CASSRLAGGADTQYF	-	TRBV11-2	TRBJ2-3	TRBD2
TGTGCCAGCAGTCGTACAGGGCAGGCTGAAGCTTTCTTT	CASSRTGQAEAFF	-	TRBV6-5	TRBJ1-1	-
TGCGCCAGCAGCTACGGACAGGGTGGAAAGTATGGCTACACCTTC	CASSYGQGGKYGYTF	once	TRBV5-1	TRBJ1-2	TRBD1
TGCGCCAGCAGTGACCGGGACAGGCTATACTACGAGCAGTACTTC	CASSDRDRLYYEQYF	-	TRBV5-1	TRBJ2-7	TRBD1
TGTGCCAGCAGCTGGGAGGTCCGAGGGACTAGAAGTGAGCAGTTCTTC	CASSWEVRGTRSEQFF	-	TRBV7-9	TRBJ2-1	TRBD2
TGTGCCAGCAGCTTAGCCAGCGGCTGGTACGAGCAGTACTTC	CASSLASGWYEQYF	-	TRBV11-2	TRBJ2-7	-
TGTGCCAGCAGCCCCCCGTTCCATGCGGATGAGCAGTTCTTC	CASSPPFHADEQFF	-	TRBV7-9	TRBJ2-1	-
TGTGCCATCAGTGAGAAGGCAGGGGAGAATGGCTACACCTTC	CAISEKAGENGYTF	-	TRBV10-3	TRBJ1-2	-
TGCGCCAGCAGCCCGGGAATCCGGGCCGATACGCAGTATTTT	CASSPGIRADTQYF	-	TRBV5-1	TRBJ2-3	-
TGTGCCAGCAGCGGGGACAGCCAACCGCAGTTCTTC	CASSGDSQPQFF	-	TRBV5-4	TRBJ2-1	TRBD1
TGTGCCAGCAGCTTAGGACAGGGAACCGAAAAACTGTTTTTT	CASSLGQGTEKLFF	once	TRBV7-2	TRBJ1-4	TRBD1
TGTGCCAGCTCATATGGACGCGGGGAGACCCAGTACTTC	CASSYGRGETQYF	-	TRBV18	TRBJ2-5	-
TGTGCCAGCAGCCACCAATGGGCGGGGGTTGGGTACGAGCAGTACTTC	CASSHQWAGVGYEQYF	-	TRBV7-9	TRBJ2-7	TRBD2